The 11 T cell receptor beta chains reported below all come from one sample, sequenced in a study of CD8 T cells in ankylosing spondylitis. Study-wide findings and caveats: Typical of ankylosing spondylitis blood, it appeared, was a TCR beta motif of eight highly homologous variants.

Each CDR3 protein is one row after TCRdb ran MiXCR on the 5' RACE reads. The table has 450,000 to 550,000 distinct CDR3 sequences, about 5% seen once; the top ten hold under 4.5%. Which antigens these TCRs recognize remains unknown. Specimen: blood, either unsorted or a sorted T cell fraction (not recorded which). All receptors come from a male donor with ankylosing spondylitis.

This clonotype was picked up many times. The chain employs TRBV7-2 and TRBJ1-6, with 9 bases identical to TRBD1. V gave up 1 base and J gave up 10 bases; unmatched junction bases: 2. The CDR3 covers 14 residues. The germline V gene has CDR1 SGHTA and CDR2 FQGNSA. DNA of the CDR3: TGTGCCAGCAGCTTAGAAGGACAGGGGTCACCCCTCCACTTT. This sequence encodes CASSLEGQGSPLHF. The full variable domain, with the rest looked up from reference TRBV7-2 and TRBJ1-6, is GAGVSQSPSNKVTEKGKDVELRCDPISGHTALYWYRQSLGQGLEFLIYFQGNSAPDKSGLPSDRFSAERTGGSVSTLTIQRTQQEDSAVYLCASSLEGQGSPLHFGNGTRLTVT.

This clonotype has a handful of counts. This chain uses TRBV18 with TRBJ2-7, with D possibly being TRBD1 or TRBD2 (6 bases each). CDR3 length equals 14 residues. V shed 5 bases and J shed 4 bases, with 15 bases lying between them. CDR1 KGHSH and CDR2 LQKENI come from the germline V gene. CDR3 bases: TGTGCCAGCTCAGCGGACAGACTAGTGTACGAGCAGTACTTC. This gives the protein CASSADRLVYEQYF.

This clonotype was picked up many times. The chain carries TRBV24-1 and TRBJ2-1; 12 nucleotides line up with TRBD2. Per the germline V gene, CDR1 is KGHDR and CDR2 is SFDVKD. V dropped 6 bases and J dropped 6; count of bases not matched to a gene: 5. The CDR3 contains 15 residues. CDR3 region: CATSLTSGSSNEQFF. DNA of the CDR3: TGTGCCACCAGTTTGACTAGCGGGAGCAGCAATGAGCAGTTCTTC.

The V gene is TRBV6-2 or TRBV6-3, the J gene TRBJ1-4; the D gene is possibly TRBD1 (5 bases). Germline CDR1 MNHEY, CDR2 SVGEGT. Trimming left V 1 base short and J 7 bases short, with 7 bases between. This CDR3 has 13 amino acids. CDR3 bases: TGTGCCAGCAGTTACTACAGGACTGAAAAACTGTTTTTT. It codes for CASSYYRTEKLFF.

In this sample, this clonotype turned up a few times. The V call is TRBV20-1, the J call TRBJ2-1; no firm D call. CDR3 length: 13 residues. Germline V gives CDR1 DFQATT, CDR2 SNEGSKA (reference sequence). The germline V and J ends were trimmed by 1 base and 5 bases, with 9 bases remaining between them. CDR3 sequence (DNA): TGCAGTGCTAGAGGTTTAGGAAACAATGAGCAGTTCTTC. This codes for CSARGLGNNEQFF.

The chain links TRBV28 to TRBJ2-1; D could derive from TRBD1 or TRBD2 (6 bases each). V lost 3 bases, J lost 5 bases, and 20 bases lay in between. Germline assignment: CDR1 MDHEN and CDR2 SYDVKM. The length of the CDR3 is 17 residues. The CDR3 DNA sequence: TGTGCCAGCAGTTTTTTCAGGGCGGGAAAGGGGGACAATGAGCAGTTCTTC. Amino acids: CASSFFRAGKGDNEQFF.

This clonotype occurred many times. The chain has TRBV4-2 and TRBJ2-1; 11 nucleotides line up with TRBD2. Losses at the gene ends were 2 bases for V and 1 base for J; bases not matched to a gene: 4. The CDR3 loop spans 17 amino acids. Per germline, CDR1 LGHNA and CDR2 YNFKEQ. Here the CDR3 DNA reads TGTGCCAGCAGCCAATATAGCGGGGGGGGTTCCTACAATGAGCAGTTCTTC. Amino acid sequence: CASSQYSGGGSYNEQFF.

At least ten counts were recorded for this clonotype. The chain joins TRBV5-1 to TRBJ2-7; 9 bases match TRBD1. The J segment lost 4 bases and the V segment lost 1 base, leaving 6 bases of the junction unmatched. Germline loops: CDR1 SGHRS, CDR2 YFSETQ. The CDR3 runs 15 residues. The CDR3 loop reads CASSLFPGQGYEQYF. In nucleotides, the CDR3 is TGCGCCAGCAGCTTGTTTCCGGGACAGGGTTACGAGCAGTACTTC.

This clonotype was detected ten times or more. This sequence joins TRBV7-8 and TRBJ2-7; no clear D gene. Trimming stripped 7 bases from V and 0 bases from J, with 7 bases between. The CDR3 extends over 12 amino acids. The germline V gene has CDR1 SGHVS and CDR2 FQNEAQ. The CDR3 region has the DNA TGTGCCAGCACCCGGAACTCCTACGAGCAGTACTTC. It codes for CASTRNSYEQYF.

This clonotype came up many times. V and J are TRBV5-1 and TRBJ2-7; D possibly corresponds to TRBD1 (6 bases). CDR3 length: 14 residues. Germline loops: CDR1 SGHRS, CDR2 YFSETQ. V was pared by 2 bases and J by 2 bases, with 11 bases between. Here the CDR3 reads CASSFGRGPYEQYF. The CDR3 bases are TGCGCCAGCAGCTTCGGCAGGGGACCCTACGAGCAGTACTTC.

This clonotype was observed at least ten times. CDR3: CASSLRGGRSYGYTF. Here the CDR3 DNA reads TGTGCCAGCAGCTTAAGAGGGGGACGGAGCTATGGCTACACCTTC. The chain uses TRBV5-6 and TRBJ1-2; the D gene is possibly TRBD1 (6 bases). The V gene's germline CDR1 is SGHDT and CDR2 YYEEEE. V lost 2 bases and J 4 bases, leaving 15 bases between the germline ends. The CDR3 covers 15 residues.